This passage covers 15 T cell receptor beta chains from one sample sequenced in a study of OX40 agonist ivuxolimab in advanced cancers. TCRdb keeps only in-frame clones here, not all; method: immunoSEQ multiplex PCR. This table holds tens of thousands of clones, 80% to 85% found once. This specimen was CD4+ or CD8+ T cells sorted from blood, taken in a trial of the OX40 agonist ivuxolimab. The receptor source for this set is an adult with an advanced solid tumor such as melanoma, head and neck, liver or kidney cancer.

The chain employs TRBV7-9 and TRBJ2-7; 10 bases line up with TRBD2. Germline V gene data show CDR1 as SEHNR and CDR2 as FQNEAQ (reference sequence). Unmatched junction bases numbered 8, after V lost 5 bases and J lost 4 bases. This CDR3 has 15 residues. The CDR3 DNA sequence: TGTGCCAGCAGCCCCCGGATAGCGGGAGGATACGAGCAGTACTTC. Translation gives CASSPRIAGGYEQYF.

The chain uses TRBV28 and TRBJ1-1, with no clear D. The V gene's germline CDR1 is MDHEN and CDR2 SYDVKM. The CDR3 length is 12 residues. Trimming took 5 bases from V and 5 from J, leaving 9 bases between them. CDR3 loop: CASSRPLTEAFF. For the CDR3, the DNA is TGTGCCAGCAGTCGGCCTCTTACTGAAGCTTTCTTT. The full variable domain, with the rest looked up from reference TRBV28 and TRBJ1-1, is DVKVTQSSRYLVKRTGEKVFLECVQDMDHENMFWYRQDPGLGLRLIYFSYDVKMKEKGDIPEGYSVSREKKERFSLILESASTNQTSMYLCASSRPLTEAFFGQGTRLTVV.

This CDR3 is CASSLDRRYYNEQFF. The CDR3, as DNA: TGTGCCAGCAGCTTAGACAGGAGATACTACAATGAGCAGTTCTTC. This chain links TRBV5-6 with TRBJ2-1; the D gene is possibly TRBD1 (6 bases). The germline V and J ends were trimmed by 2 bases and 3 bases, with 12 bases remaining between them. This CDR3 is built from 15 residues. Germline V gene data show CDR1 as SGHDT and CDR2 as YYEEEE.

The chain joins TRBV7-8 to TRBJ2-1, with 8 bases identical to TRBD1. The CDR3 runs to 16 residues. Trimming took 5 bases from V and 0 from J; bases not matched to a gene: 6. Germline V gene lookup returns CDR1 SGHVS and CDR2 FQNEAQ. In DNA form, the CDR3 reads TGTGCCAGCAGCCGACAGGGGTCCTTCTCCTACAATGAGCAGTTCTTC. Protein sequence: CASSRQGSFSYNEQFF.

The chain joins TRBV6-5 to TRBJ1-6; TRBD1 aligns across 9 bases. Germline V CDR1 and CDR2: MNHEY, SVGAGI. V trimming: 4 bases; J trimming: 6 bases; junction bases outside the gene matches: 1. The CDR3 totals 14 residues. The CDR3 reads CASSSGQGNSPLHF. The DNA for the CDR3 is TGTGCCAGCAGTTCGGGACAGGGTAATTCACCCCTCCACTTT.

This sequence joins TRBV29-1 and TRBJ2-7, with 8 bases aligning to TRBD1. Germline V CDR1 and CDR2: SQVTM, ANQGSEA. Losses at the gene ends were 6 bases for V and 0 bases for J; bases not matched to a gene: 7. This CDR3 comprises 14 residues. Here the CDR3 reads CSVVTGETSYEQYF. The CDR3 nucleotides are TGCAGCGTCGTGACAGGGGAGACCTCCTACGAGCAGTACTTC.

By frequency in the sample, this clone is medium-sized. At the DNA level, this CDR3 is encoded by other sequences in the same sample as well. V gene TRBV5-1 combines with J gene TRBJ1-1; tentatively, D is TRBD1 (6 bases). The ends were cut back, 3 bases at V and 1 base at J, with 10 bases in the middle. Germline CDR1 reads SGHRS; CDR2 reads YFSETQ. The CDR3 runs 14 residues. In nucleotides, the CDR3 is TGCGCCAGCAGCTCCAGGACAGCGAACACTGAAGCTTTCTTT. Its translation is CASSSRTANTEAFF.

The chain joins TRBV6-5 to TRBJ1-2; D possibly corresponds to TRBD1 (6 bases). Germline values: CDR1 MNHEY, CDR2 SVGAGI. Trimming shortened V by 2 bases and J by 8 bases, and 21 bases separated the two germline ends. This CDR3 has 16 amino acids. The CDR3 reads CASSYTPAGGLRGYTF. The DNA of the CDR3 is TGTGCCAGCAGTTACACCCCCGCCGGGGGGCTAAGAGGCTACACCTTC.

This clone has a handful of counts. The chain uses TRBV7-2 and TRBJ2-1; 8 bases map to TRBD1. V trimming: 4 bases; J trimming: 2 bases; junction bases outside the gene matches: 4. Germline assignment: CDR1 SGHTA and CDR2 FQGNSA. The CDR3 contains 15 residues. The CDR3 here is CASSYPTGAYNEQFF. Written as DNA, the CDR3 is TGTGCCAGCAGCTACCCGACAGGGGCCTACAATGAGCAGTTCTTC.

J is TRBJ1-2 and V is TRBV7-9; 9 bases map to TRBD1. The trim removed 5 bases at V and 6 bases at J, leaving 4 bases unmatched. The CDR3 is 13 residues long. CDR1 and CDR2 from the germline V gene are SEHNR and FQNEAQ (reference sequence). The CDR3 DNA reads as TGTGCCAGCAGCCTAGGACAGGGGAATGGCTACACCTTC. It encodes CASSLGQGNGYTF.

The chain joins TRBV2 to TRBJ1-2; D is unresolved. The CDR3 has 15 amino acids. The germline V gene has CDR1 SNHLY and CDR2 FYNNEI. The ends were cut back, 2 bases at V and 0 bases at J, with 10 bases in the middle. The CDR3 is CASSEQRSANYGYTF. In nucleotides, the CDR3 is TGTGCCAGCAGTGAACAACGGAGCGCTAACTATGGCTACACCTTC.

This chain joins TRBV7-6 and TRBJ1-4; the D gene is possibly TRBD1 (6 bases). This CDR3 spans 15 amino acids. The V gene lost 1 base and the J gene lost 0 bases, with 6 bases spanning the gap. Germline loops: CDR1 SGHVS, CDR2 FNYEAQ. DNA of the CDR3: TGTGCCAGCAGCTTAGGGACAGCAACTAATGAAAAACTGTTTTTT. Translated: CASSLGTATNEKLFF.

V and J are TRBV13 and TRBJ2-1, with TRBD1 identical over 8 bases. The CDR3 has 15 amino acids. V lost 5 bases, J lost 4 bases, and 7 bases stayed unmatched. Looked up from germline, CDR1 is PRHDT and CDR2 is FYEKMQ (reference sequence). For the CDR3, the DNA is TGTGCCAGCAGCAAAGCCGGACAGGGATACAATGAGCAGTTCTTC. This translates into CASSKAGQGYNEQFF.

J is TRBJ1-2 and V is TRBV2; a possible D gene is TRBD1 (5 bases). Germline V gene lookup returns CDR1 SNHLY and CDR2 FYNNEI. V was cut by 2 bases and J by 4 bases, with 14 bases left in between. CDR3 length: 15 residues. The CDR3: CASSERREISYGYTF. The CDR3 DNA is TGTGCCAGCAGTGAACGCAGGGAAATTTCCTATGGCTACACCTTC.

This chain uses TRBV30 with TRBJ2-7; the D is unclear. V shed 7 bases and J shed 1 base, with 17 bases lying between them. From germline, CDR1 is GTSNPN and CDR2 SVGIG (reference sequence). The CDR3 is made up of 14 amino acids. The CDR3 bases are TGTGCCTCTTCTAGGCCCGCCAAATCCTACGAGCAGTACTTC. This encodes CASSRPAKSYEQYF.